This TCR beta chain originates from a study of T cell repertoires in cytomegalovirus infection. This clonotype was recorded many times. CDR1 is SGHTA, CDR2 FQGNSA, per germline. V was shortened by 0 bases and J by 1 base, with 14 bases between the two germline ends. The CDR3 consists of 17 residues. TCRdb reprocessed the reads via MiXCR and lists one record per CDR3 protein. This sample carries approximately 400,000 distinct CDR3 sequences, 25% to 40% of them seen once, and the ten largest clones take around 15%. The chain uses TRBV7-2 and TRBJ2-3; D is perhaps TRBD1 (6 bases). Material for sequencing was PBMCs. The source is a human donor in good health (CMV status not recorded). Some clones in this sample may be carry-over from other donors' samples. The CDR3 DNA sequence: TGTGCCAGCAGCTTAGCGGGGGCCAAGAAGGGCACAGATACGCAGTATTTT. Its protein product is CASSLAGAKKGTDTQYF.